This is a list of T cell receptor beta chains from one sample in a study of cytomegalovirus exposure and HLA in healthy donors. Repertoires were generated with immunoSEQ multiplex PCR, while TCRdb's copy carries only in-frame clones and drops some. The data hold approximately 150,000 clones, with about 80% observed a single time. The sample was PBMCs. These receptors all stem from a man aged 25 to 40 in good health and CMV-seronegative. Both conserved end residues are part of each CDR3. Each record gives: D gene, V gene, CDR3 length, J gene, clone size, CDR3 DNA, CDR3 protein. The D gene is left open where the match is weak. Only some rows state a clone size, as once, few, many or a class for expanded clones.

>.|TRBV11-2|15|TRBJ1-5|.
TGTGCCAGCAGCTTAGACGGCAGACTAAATCAGCCCCAGCATTTT
CASSLDGRLNQPQHF
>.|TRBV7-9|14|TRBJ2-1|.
TGTGCCAGCAGCCGCGGGACTCGGCTCCATGAGCAGTTCTTC
CASSRGTRLHEQFF
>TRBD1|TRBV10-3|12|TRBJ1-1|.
TGTGCCATCAGTACAGGGGGCACTGAAGCTTTCTTT
CAISTGGTEAFF
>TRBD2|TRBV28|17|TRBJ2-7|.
TGTGCCAGCAGTTTTTCTAGCGGGAGGGGTTGGTCCTACGAGCAGTACTTC
CASSFSSGRGWSYEQYF
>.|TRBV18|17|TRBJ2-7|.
TGTGCCAGCTCACCCGCCCAAGGAGGGACCCTCGGCTACGAGCAGTACTTC
CASSPAQGGTLGYEQYF
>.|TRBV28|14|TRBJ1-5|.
TGTGCCAGCAGTCTCCCTGGGAGGGTTCAGCCCCAGCATTTT
CASSLPGRVQPQHF
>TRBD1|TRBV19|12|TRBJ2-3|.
TGTGCCAGTACTGACAGGGGAGATACGCAGTATTTT
CASTDRGDTQYF
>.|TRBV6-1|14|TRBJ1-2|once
TGTGCCAGCAGTCCTGGGGGGGATTCCTATGGCTACACCTTC
CASSPGGDSYGYTF
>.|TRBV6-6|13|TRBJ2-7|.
TGTGCCAGCAGTTACAATAGCGGCTACGAGCAGTACTTC
CASSYNSGYEQYF
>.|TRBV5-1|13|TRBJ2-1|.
TGCGCCAGCAGCTTCTATACCTACAATGAGCAGTTCTTC
CASSFYTYNEQFF
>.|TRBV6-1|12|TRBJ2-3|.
TGTGCCGGTCGCGGGATGGAAGATACGCAGTATTTT
CAGRGMEDTQYF
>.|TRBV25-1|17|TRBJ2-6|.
TGTGCCAGCAGTGACGAGACAGGCCTTTCTGGGGCCAACGTCCTGACTTTC
CASSDETGLSGANVLTF
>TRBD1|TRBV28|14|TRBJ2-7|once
TGTGCCAGCAGTTTGGGACAGTATTCCTACGAGCAGTACTTC
CASSLGQYSYEQYF
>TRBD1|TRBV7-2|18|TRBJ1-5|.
TGTGCCAGCAGAACAAGGGGGCCAGGGGGCGAGTGCAATCAGCCCCAGCATTTT
CASRTRGPGGECNQPQHF
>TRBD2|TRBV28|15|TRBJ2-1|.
TGTGCCAGCAGTTTCGGGCGGGGGTCCTACAATGAGCAGTTCTTC
CASSFGRGSYNEQFF
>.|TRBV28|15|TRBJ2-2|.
TGTGCCAGCAGTTTACTTGGGGGCGACACCGGGGAGCTGTTTTTT
CASSLLGGDTGELFF
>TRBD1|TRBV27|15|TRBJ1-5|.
TGTGCCAGCAGTAGCAACAGGGGAAGTGGCCAGCCCCAGCATTTT
CASSSNRGSGQPQHF
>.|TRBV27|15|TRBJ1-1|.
TGTGCCAGCAGTCTCTATGGCGACTTGAACACTGAAGCTTTCTTT
CASSLYGDLNTEAFF
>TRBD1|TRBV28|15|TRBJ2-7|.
TGTGCCAGCAGTATTGCCGGGACAGGGGACTACGAGCAGTACTTC
CASSIAGTGDYEQYF
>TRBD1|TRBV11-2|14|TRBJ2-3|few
TGTGCCAGCAGCGGGGACAGAAGCACAGATACGCAGTATTTT
CASSGDRSTDTQYF
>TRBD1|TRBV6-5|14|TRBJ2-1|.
TGTGCCAGCACTCCGGGACAGGCCTACAATGAGCAGTTCTTC
CASTPGQAYNEQFF
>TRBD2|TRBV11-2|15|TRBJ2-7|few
TGTGCCAGCAGCTTCGAAGGCGGGGGGGCCTACGAGCAGTACTTC
CASSFEGGGAYEQYF
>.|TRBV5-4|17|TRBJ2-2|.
TGTGCCAGCAGCTTGGAGGGCGCTAGCGTACGGACCGGGGAGCTGTTTTTT
CASSLEGASVRTGELFF
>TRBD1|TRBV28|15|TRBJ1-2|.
TGTGCCAGCAGTCCCAGGGGACAGGGGGCGAAGGGCTACACCTTC
CASSPRGQGAKGYTF
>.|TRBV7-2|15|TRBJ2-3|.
TGTGCCAGCAGCTTAGTCGTTGAGGCGACAGATACGCAGTATTTT
CASSLVVEATDTQYF
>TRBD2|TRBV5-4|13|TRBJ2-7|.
TGTGCCAGCACCCTCCCGGGGGGGTACGAGCAGTACTTC
CASTLPGGYEQYF
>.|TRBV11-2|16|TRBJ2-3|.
TGTGCCAGCAGCTTAGGGGGCGGGGGCATAGGGGATACGCAGTATTTT
CASSLGGGGIGDTQYF
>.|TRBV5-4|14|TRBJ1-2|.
TGTGCCAGCAGACGGTGGGGCGGTTTGAGGTGGTACACCTTC
CASRRWGGLRWYTF
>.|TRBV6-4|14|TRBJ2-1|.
TGTGCCAGCAGTTCCCAAGGGTGGGAGAATGAGCAGTTCTTC
CASSSQGWENEQFF
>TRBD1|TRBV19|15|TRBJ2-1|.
TGTGCCAGTAGTATGGACAGGGATTCCTACAATGAGCAGTTCTTC
CASSMDRDSYNEQFF
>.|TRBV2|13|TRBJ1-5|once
TGTGCCGGCAGGGTTGAGAGCAATCAGCCCCAGCATTTT
CAGRVESNQPQHF
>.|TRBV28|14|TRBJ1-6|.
TGTGCCAGCAACCCGGGGGGTGATACGTCACCCCTCCACTTT
CASNPGGDTSPLHF
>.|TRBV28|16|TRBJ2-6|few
TGTGCCAGCAGTTTAATCGGGGGGCCTGGGGCCAACGTCCTGACTTTC
CASSLIGGPGANVLTF
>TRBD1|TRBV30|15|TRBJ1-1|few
TGTGCCTGGAGCGCCACCCAGGGGGCATGGGCTGAAGCTTTCTTT
CAWSATQGAWAEAFF
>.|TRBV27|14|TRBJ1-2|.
TGTGCCAGCAGTTTTGGCAGGGATGGGTATGGCTACACCTTC
CASSFGRDGYGYTF
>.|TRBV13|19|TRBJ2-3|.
TGTGCCAGCAGCTACCGACTAGACGGGCGTTCGGGTAGCACAGATACGCAGTATTTT
CASSYRLDGRSGSTDTQYF
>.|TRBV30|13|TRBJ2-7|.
TGTGCCTGGAGTACGGGACTGATCTACGAGCAGTACTTC
CAWSTGLIYEQYF
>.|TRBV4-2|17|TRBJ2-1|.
TGTGCCAGCAGCCCGACAGGCCCTTTTAGCTCCTACAATGAGCAGTTCTTC
CASSPTGPFSSYNEQFF
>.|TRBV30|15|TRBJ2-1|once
TGTGCCTGGAGTGAGGGCAGGGCCATTCGGTACGAGCAGTTCTTC
CAWSEGRAIRYEQFF
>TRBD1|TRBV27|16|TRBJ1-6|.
TGTGCCAGCAGTTTTACACAGGGGGTTAAAAATTCACCCCTCCACTTT
CASSFTQGVKNSPLHF
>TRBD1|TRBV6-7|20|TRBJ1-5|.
TGTGCCAGCAGTTACGGACACCGGGACAGGGGCTTCTTCGGATTCCAGCCCCAGCATTTT
CASSYGHRDRGFFGFQPQHF
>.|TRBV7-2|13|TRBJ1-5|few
TGTGCCAGCTCCCAAGAGTTTAATCAGCCCCAGCATTTT
CASSQEFNQPQHF
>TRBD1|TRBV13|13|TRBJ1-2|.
TGTGCCAGTAGCCCGGACAGGGGGAACGGCTACACCTTC
CASSPDRGNGYTF
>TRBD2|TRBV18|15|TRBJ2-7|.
TGTGCCAGCTGCCAGCTAGCGGAACCTTCCTACGAGCAGTACTTC
CASCQLAEPSYEQYF
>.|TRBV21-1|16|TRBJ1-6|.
TGTGCCAGCAGCAAAGGGGACAGGGGACAACGGTCACCCCTCCACTTT
CASSKGDRGQRSPLHF
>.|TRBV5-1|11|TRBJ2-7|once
TGCGCCAGCAGGGGAGTCTTTGAGCAGTACTTC
CASRGVFEQYF
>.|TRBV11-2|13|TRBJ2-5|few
TGTGTCGCAGCGCCGGGGGTCCAAGAGACCCAGTACTTC
CVAAPGVQETQYF
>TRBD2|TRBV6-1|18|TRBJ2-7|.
TGTGCCAGCAGTGAAAAAGGGACTAAGCGGGGGAACTCCTACGAGCAGTACTTC
CASSEKGTKRGNSYEQYF
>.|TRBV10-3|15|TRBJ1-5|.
TGTGCCATCAGTGAGTCGGGGGGTACTTATCAGCCCCAGCATTTT
CAISESGGTYQPQHF
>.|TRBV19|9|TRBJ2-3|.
TGTCCCGACGGGAGTACGCAGTATTTT
CPDGSTQYF
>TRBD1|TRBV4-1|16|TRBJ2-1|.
TGCGCCAGCAGCCAAGACAGTTCCGGGACAGGGGCGCCCCAGTTCTTC
CASSQDSSGTGAPQFF
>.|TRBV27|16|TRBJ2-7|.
TGTGCCAGCAGTAGGGGGCCAGCGGGGGTAACCTACGAGCAGTACTTC
CASSRGPAGVTYEQYF
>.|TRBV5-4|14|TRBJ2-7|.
TGTGCCAGCAGCTTTAAAGCGGGCGGCCTCGAGCAGTACTTC
CASSFKAGGLEQYF
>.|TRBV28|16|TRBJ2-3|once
TGTGCCAGCAGTTTGTACCGCGGGCTTAGCACAGATACGCAGTATTTT
CASSLYRGLSTDTQYF
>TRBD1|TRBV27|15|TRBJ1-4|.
TGTGCCAGCAGGATGACAGGGTTGGCTAATGAAAAACTGTTTTTT
CASRMTGLANEKLFF
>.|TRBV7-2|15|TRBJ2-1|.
TGTGCCAGCAGCGGCAAAACCTACGGGTACAATGAGCAGTTCTTC
CASSGKTYGYNEQFF
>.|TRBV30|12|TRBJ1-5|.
TGTGCCTGCCGGACAGCCAATCAGCCCCAGCATTTT
CACRTANQPQHF